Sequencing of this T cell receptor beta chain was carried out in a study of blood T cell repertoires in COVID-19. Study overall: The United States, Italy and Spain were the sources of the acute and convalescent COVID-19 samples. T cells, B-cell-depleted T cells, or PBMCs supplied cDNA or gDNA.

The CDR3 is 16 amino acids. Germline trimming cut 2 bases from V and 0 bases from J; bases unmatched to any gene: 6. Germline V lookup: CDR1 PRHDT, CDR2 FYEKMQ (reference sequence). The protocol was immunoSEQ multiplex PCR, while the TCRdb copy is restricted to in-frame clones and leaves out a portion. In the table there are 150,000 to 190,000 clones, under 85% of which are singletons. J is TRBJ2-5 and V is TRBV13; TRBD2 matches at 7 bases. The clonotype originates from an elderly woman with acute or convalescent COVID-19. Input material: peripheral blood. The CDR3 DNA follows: TGTGCCAGCAGCTTAAGGGAGGGGACGAACCAAGAGACCCAGTACTTC. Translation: CASSLREGTNQETQYF.